This T cell receptor (beta chain) is drawn from a study of T cells in Graves' hyperthyroidism and ophthalmopathy. Comments on this clonotype: Antigen unknown.

Researchers barred patients who had uncontrolled infection, other autoimmune disease, pregnancy or lactation. Each diagnosis drew on symptoms, thyroxine, TRAb, thyroid ultrasound and orbital computed tomography findings. Overall study findings and caveats: Most thyroid clonotypes with frequency above 0.001 were detected in blood.

TCR beta CDR3 regions were amplified from RNA transcripts. The HTBI primer set was used in a first-round RT-PCR of the TCR CDR3. Via MiXCR, TCRdb re-called the multiplex PCR reads, giving one row per CDR3 protein. The data contain roughly 500,000 distinct CDR3 sequences, around 43% of them singletons. Sequencing was done on a sample of peripheral blood or thyroid tissue (not recorded which). The source is an adult woman with Graves' disease, either hyperthyroidism or ophthalmopathy (not recorded which).

The CDR3 loop is CASSSTASDTYEQYF. The CDR3 DNA is TGTGCCAGCAGCTCGACAGCATCAGACACCTACGAGCAGTACTTC. This sequence joins TRBV5-4 and TRBJ2-7; D may be TRBD1 (5 bases). The CDR3 has 15 residues. Trimming pared 3 bases from V and 2 bases from J, leaving 15 bases between. Germline V gene data show CDR1 as SGHNT and CDR2 as YYREEE (reference sequence).